A selection of T cell receptor beta chains follows, all from one sample in a study of T cells in lung cancer brain metastases. Assay used: immunoSEQ multiplex PCR; TCRdb lists only in-frame clones, some missing. This table has about 4,900 clones, over 80% appearing once. The sample was tumor tissue from the primary lung tumor. These TCRs come from a woman between 50 and 59 years old with non-small cell lung cancer. Both conserved end residues are part of each CDR3. A D gene is named only where the DNA matches it firmly. Clone size appears in some rows only: once, few, many, or a class for an expanded clone.

NA	NA	TRBV30	TRBJ1-1	13	CAWSPDRGSEAFF	TGTGCCTGGAGCCCGGATCGTGGCTCTGAAGCTTTCTTT
once	TRBD2	TRBV7-3	TRBJ2-3	15	CASSFSGGAFGTQYF	TGTGCCAGCAGCTTCAGCGGGGGGGCTTTTGGTACGCAGTATTTT
NA	TRBD2	TRBV4-1	TRBJ2-5	15	CASSHNSGSWETQYF	TGCGCCAGCAGCCACAATAGCGGGAGCTGGGAGACCCAGTACTTC
large	NA	TRBV10-3	TRBJ1-1	15	CAISDLQIGVTEAFF	TGTGCCATCAGTGACTTACAGATAGGAGTCACTGAAGCTTTCTTT
NA	NA	TRBV10-3	TRBJ1-1	13	CAISVQGSTEAFF	TGTGCCATCAGTGTGCAGGGGAGCACTGAAGCTTTCTTT
few	TRBD2	TRBV30	TRBJ2-3	15	CAWSVGGGALDTQYF	TGTGCCTGGAGTGTTGGCGGGGGGGCATTAGATACGCAGTATTTT
NA	NA	TRBV13	TRBJ2-1	17	CASSFSTASPNRNEQFF	TGTGCCAGCAGCTTTTCTACCGCTTCACCGAACCGTAATGAGCAGTTCTTC
NA	NA	TRBV4-1	TRBJ1-6	14	CASSARDRGSPLHF	TGCGCCAGCAGCGCCCGGGACCGGGGATCACCCCTCCACTTT
NA	NA	TRBV6-4	TRBJ1-2	10	CEFRQDVYTF	TGTGAATTCAGACAGGACGTCTACACCTTC
NA	NA	TRBV5-1	TRBJ2-1	16	CASSLGGGAQYNEQFF	TGCGCCAGCAGCTTGGGGGGCGGAGCGCAGTACAATGAGCAGTTCTTC
NA	TRBD2	TRBV10-1	TRBJ2-1	12	CASSALANEQFF	TGCGCCAGCAGTGCACTAGCGAATGAGCAGTTCTTC
NA	TRBD1	TRBV18	TRBJ1-4	15	CASSPLDRAYEKLFF	TGTGCCAGCTCACCCTTGGACAGGGCTTATGAAAAACTGTTTTTT
once	NA	TRBV18	TRBJ1-1	16	CASLPRRGAMNTEAFF	TGTGCCAGCTTACCAAGGAGGGGGGCAATGAACACTGAAGCTTTCTTT
NA	NA	TRBV29-1	TRBJ2-3	12	CSVKAEADTQYF	TGCAGCGTTAAAGCGGAAGCAGATACGCAGTATTTT
NA	NA	TRBV9	TRBJ2-6	14	CASSVRSGANVLTF	TGTGCCAGCAGCGTAAGGTCTGGGGCCAACGTCCTGACTTTC
NA	NA	TRBV18	TRBJ2-5	15	CASSPVKKDGGTQYF	TGTGCCAGCTCACCAGTGAAGAAGGACGGGGGGACCCAGTACTTC
NA	NA	TRBV29-1	TRBJ2-5	12	CSVSRGSETQYF	TGCAGCGTCTCTCGGGGATCCGAGACCCAGTACTTC
NA	NA	TRBV30	TRBJ1-1	12	CAWRGSGTEAFF	TGTGCTTGGAGAGGTTCGGGCACTGAAGCTTTCTTT
NA	TRBD2	TRBV25-1	TRBJ2-5	14	CASSELAGAETQYF	TGTGCCAGCAGTGAACTAGCGGGAGCGGAGACCCAGTACTTC
NA	TRBD1	TRBV5-4	TRBJ2-7	13	CASRDRGSHEQYF	TGTGCCAGCCGGGACAGGGGTTCCCACGAGCAGTACTTC
few	TRBD1	TRBV29-1	TRBJ2-1	14	CSVMGQGSYNEQFF	TGCAGCGTTATGGGACAGGGTAGCTACAATGAGCAGTTCTTC
once	NA	TRBV19	TRBJ2-7	12	CASRGPGIEQYF	TGTGCCAGTAGAGGGCCCGGGATAGAGCAGTACTTC
NA	NA	TRBV6-6	TRBJ1-3	15	CASSRTGTHGNTIYF	TGTGCCAGCAGCCGCACCGGGACGCATGGAAACACCATATATTTT
NA	NA	TRBV19	TRBJ1-1	12	CASSIAVDEAFF	TGTGCCAGTAGTATAGCAGTAGATGAAGCTTTCTTT
NA	NA	TRBV5-8	TRBJ1-5	15	CASSPGRGGNQPQHF	TGTGCCAGCAGCCCGGGGAGGGGCGGAAATCAGCCCCAGCATTTT
NA	NA	TRBV19	TRBJ2-2	12	CASSIWGGELFF	TGTGCCAGTAGTATATGGGGCGGGGAGCTGTTTTTT
NA	NA	TRBV7-9	TRBJ2-7	13	CASSNRISYEQYF	TGTGCCAGCTCAAACCGGATATCCTACGAGCAGTACTTC